This paragraph reports one T cell receptor beta chain. The assay was immunoSEQ multiplex PCR, and TCRdb's table has in-frame clones only and misses some. Of about 180,000 clones listed, roughly 87% were seen once; the top ten hold less than 3%. V lost 0 bases to trimming and J lost 7 bases, with 10 bases between them. In germline, CDR1 is SGDLS, CDR2 YYNGEE. The CDR3 sequence is 13 residues long. The data derive from a study of T cell responses to AZD1222 COVID-19 vaccine. This TCR was sampled from an adult in good health. The sequences come from peripheral blood, collected on day 0 of AZD1222 vaccination. The chain has TRBV9 and TRBJ1-1; D call uncertain. As DNA, the CDR3 is TGTGCCAGCAGCGTAGCAGGTGAGGGTGAAGCTTTCTTT. Translating it yields CASSVAGEGEAFF. Complete variable domain (other parts from reference TRBV9 and TRBJ1-1): DSGVTQTPKHLITATGQRVTLRCSPRSGDLSVYWYQQSLDQGLQFLIQYYNGEERAKGNILERFSAQQFPDLHSELNLSSLELGDSALYFCASSVAGEGEAFFGQGTRLTVV.